The clone carrying this TCR beta chain has a handful of counts. Its antigen is not known. This record comes from a study of T cells after yellow fever vaccination. General study points: Among primary-vaccination clones, most reappeared after the booster, at 96% for CD4 and more than 85% for CD8.

TCRdb re-called the 5' RACE reads through MiXCR, storing one row per CDR3 protein. Of 240,000 or so distinct CDR3 sequences listed, less than 9% were seen once; the top ten hold about 0.85%. V lost 4 bases and J lost 1, with 10 bases in between. Germline V gene lookup returns CDR1 SGHDN and CDR2 FVKESK. CDR3 length: 14 amino acids. The specimen was CD4+ T cells sorted from PBMCs, collected 15 days after the yellow fever booster vaccination. This chain uses TRBV14 with TRBJ2-5, with no clear D. The clonotype comes from a man younger than 45 who received the YFV17D yellow fever vaccine. The CDR3 nucleotides read TGTGCCAGCAGCCGCAGGCTGCTCCAAGAGACCCAGTACTTC. Protein: CASSRRLLQETQYF.